These 25 T cell receptor beta chains were all obtained from the same sample, sequenced in a study of blood T cells in healthy people across ages. Together with a sample-barcoded 5' primer, a J-beta primer mix was included in a second PCR lasting about 6 to 11 cycles. Via MiXCR, TCRdb re-called the 5' RACE reads, giving one row per CDR3 protein. The sample lists 1.5 million to 2 million distinct CDR3 sequences; about 28% were seen once. The sequencing sample was made of blood. These receptors all stem from a woman in her twenties or thirties in good health.

Only a few counts were recorded for this clonotype. The gene calls are TRBV4-1 and TRBJ2-7; D ambiguous. The germline gives CDR1 MGHRA, CDR2 YSYEKL. This CDR3 contains 16 residues. Deletions cut 0 bases from V and 1 base from J, with 13 bases between. CDR3 in amino acids: CASSQDGEERSYEQYF. In DNA, the CDR3 is TGCGCCAGCAGCCAAGACGGTGAAGAACGGTCCTACGAGCAGTACTTC.

A few counts support this clonotype. This rearrangement joins TRBV3-1 to TRBJ1-2, with D unresolved. There are 13 residues in the CDR3. Trimming removed 0 bases from V and 5 bases from J, with 7 bases in between. The germline CDR1 and CDR2 sequences are LGHDT and YNNKEL (reference sequence). The CDR3: CASSQDWDYGYTF. The CDR3 nucleotides are TGTGCCAGCAGCCAAGACTGGGATTATGGCTACACCTTC.

This clonotype was counted many times. This chain connects TRBV7-2 to TRBJ2-1; possibly TRBD2 for D (5 bases). Trimming stripped 6 bases from V and 4 bases from J, with 19 bases between. CDR1 is SGHTA, CDR2 FQGNSA, per germline. This CDR3 spans 16 amino acids. CDR3 in DNA: TGTGCCAGCAGTCCAACCAAGCGGACTGGATACAATGAGCAGTTCTTC. Translated, it gives CASSPTKRTGYNEQFF.

The table lists this clonotype with many counts. The chain has TRBV29-1 and TRBJ2-5; 9 bases are shared with TRBD2. The junction had 18 bases not matched to a gene; V was cut back by 8 bases and J by 5 bases. Germline V gives CDR1 SQVTM, CDR2 ANQGSEA. This CDR3 is 16 amino acids long. Here the CDR3 DNA reads TGCAGCTATTGGAACGCGGGAGGGCCAGGTGGGGAGACCCAGTACTTC. Protein sequence: CSYWNAGGPGGETQYF.

This clonotype was detected only a few times. The chain has TRBV7-8 and TRBJ2-1, with a weak D call TRBD2 (6 bases). V was shortened by 6 bases and J by 0 bases, with 12 bases between the two germline ends. CDR3 length equals 15 residues. CDR1 SGHVS and CDR2 FQNEAQ come from the germline V gene. This CDR3 reads CASRDGGSSYNEQFF. In DNA, the CDR3 is TGTGCCAGCAGGGACGGAGGGAGCTCCTACAATGAGCAGTTCTTC. The complete variable domain, with remaining parts taken from reference TRBV7-8 and TRBJ2-1, reads GAGVSQSPRYKVAKRGQDVALRCDPISGHVSLFWYQQALGQGPEFLTYFQNEAQLDKSGLPSDRFFAERPEGSVSTLKIQRTQQEDSAVYLCASRDGGSSYNEQFFGPGTRLTVL.

This clonotype was seen a few times. The CDR3: CASGSGPQGRDTQYF. CDR3 in DNA: TGTGCCAGCGGCAGCGGGCCGCAAGGACGAGATACGCAGTATTTT. The chain couples TRBV5-5 to TRBJ2-3; perhaps TRBD2 as D (6 bases). V was shortened by 7 bases and J by 5 bases, with 20 bases between the two germline ends. The germline V gene has CDR1 SGHKS and CDR2 YYEKEE (reference sequence). The CDR3 contains 15 residues.

The rearrangement links TRBV20-1 to TRBJ2-1; D is unresolved. This CDR3 comprises 15 residues. V was cut by 6 bases and J by 0 bases, with 15 bases left in between. The germline V gene encodes CDR1 DFQATT and CDR2 SNEGSKA (reference sequence). CDR3 nucleotides: TGCAGTGCCCCCCTCGCGGCCCACTCCTACAATGAGCAGTTCTTC. Translation: CSAPLAAHSYNEQFF.

Note on this clonotype: At one of its ends the junction is not consistent with the germline gene, which may arise from a read error. The chain carries TRBV15 and TRBJ2-1; 8 nucleotides align to TRBD2. The CDR3 contains 15 residues. Germline loops: CDR1 LNHNV, CDR2 YYDKDF (reference sequence). The CDR3 sequence: CAASGVAGLSHEQFF. Written as DNA, the CDR3 is TGTGCCGCCAGCGGCGTAGCGGGATTGTCCCATGAGCAGTTCTTC.

V and J are TRBV2 and TRBJ2-3; D perhaps matches TRBD2 (6 bases). Germline-derived CDR1 and CDR2 are SNHLY and FYNNEI. V was clipped by 0 bases and J by 6 bases, with 16 bases between them. This CDR3 region has 16 residues. CDR3 nucleotides: TGTGCCAGCAGTGAAGCGCCTAGCGTCACTCAGGATACGCAGTATTTT. This codes for CASSEAPSVTQDTQYF.

This clonotype was observed many times. The chain has TRBV28 and TRBJ2-1, with D hard to call. This CDR3 comprises 14 residues. Per the germline V gene, CDR1 is MDHEN and CDR2 is SYDVKM. Trimming removed 8 bases from V and 5 bases from J, with 16 bases in between. CDR3 region: CASRPPRSHNEQFF. CDR3 nucleotides: TGTGCCAGCCGGCCGCCGCGCAGTCACAATGAGCAGTTCTTC.

The chain joins TRBV4-1 to TRBJ2-5, with D unresolved. There are 14 residues in the CDR3. Per germline, CDR1 MGHRA and CDR2 YSYEKL. V was shortened by 4 bases and J by 5 bases, with 14 bases between the two germline ends. In DNA form, the CDR3 reads TGCGCCAGCAGCCCCTGGACGGTGGTGGAGACCCAGTACTTC. Encoded protein: CASSPWTVVETQYF.

The rearrangement links TRBV12-3 or TRBV12-4 to TRBJ2-5; 13 bases fit TRBD2. The CDR3 is made up of 17 amino acids. V shed 6 bases and J 3 bases; nucleotides not matched to a gene: 10. Here the CDR3 reads CASRPPSGTSGEETQYF. The CDR3 region has the DNA TGTGCCAGCAGACCCCCATCCGGGACTAGCGGGGAAGAGACCCAGTACTTC.

The chain couples TRBV4-1 to TRBJ1-4, with D possibly TRBD1 on 5 matching bases. Germline V gene lookup returns CDR1 MGHRA and CDR2 YSYEKL. The germline V and J ends were trimmed by 5 bases and 3 bases, with 10 bases remaining between them. The CDR3 runs 14 residues. The CDR3 DNA follows: TGCGCCAGCAGCTACCAAGGGGCTAATGAAAAACTGTTTTTT. It specifies CASSYQGANEKLFF.

The chain recombines TRBV7-8 with TRBJ2-1; possible D gene TRBD2, 6 bases. Trimming shortened V by 5 bases and J by 5 bases, and 13 bases separated the two germline ends. Germline-derived CDR1 and CDR2 are SGHVS and FQNEAQ. This CDR3 is built from 14 residues. CDR3 sequence (DNA): TGTGCCAGCAGCGATTTCGGGAGAAACAATGAGCAGTTCTTC. As protein: CASSDFGRNNEQFF.

The V call is TRBV5-1, the J call TRBJ1-4, with TRBD1 as a possible D gene (6 bases). Trimming took 2 bases from V and 5 from J, leaving 10 bases between them. The CDR3 has 14 amino acids. Germline V gene data show CDR1 as SGHRS and CDR2 as YFSETQ. The CDR3 loop reads CASSLADRNEKLFF. For the CDR3, the DNA is TGCGCCAGCAGCTTAGCGGACAGAAATGAAAAACTGTTTTTT.

The CDR3 sequence is CASSPATGMVRQPQHF. For the CDR3, the DNA is TGTGCCAGCTCACCAGCGACAGGGATGGTACGTCAGCCCCAGCATTTT. V is TRBV18 and J is TRBJ1-5; 7 nucleotides match TRBD1. The length of the CDR3 is 16 residues. Germline CDR1 and CDR2: KGHSH and LQKENI. With 2 bases clipped from V and 6 bases from J, the junction kept 10 bases outside the gene matches.

In this sample, this clonotype is medium-sized. The rearrangement joins TRBV10-3 to TRBJ2-1; D is unresolved. Trimming took 2 bases from V and 5 from J, leaving 16 bases between them. The CDR3 is made up of 16 amino acids. Germline V gene data show CDR1 as ENHRY and CDR2 as SYGVKD. CDR3 sequence reads: CAISEPLAGSNNEQFF. Written as DNA, the CDR3 is TGTGCCATCAGTGAGCCTTTGGCCGGGTCCAACAATGAGCAGTTCTTC.

The chain carries TRBV25-1 and TRBJ1-2, with a weak D call TRBD1 (5 bases). Trimming shortened V by 7 bases and J by 7 bases, and 13 bases separated the two germline ends. This CDR3 comprises 12 residues. Germline V CDR1 and CDR2: MGHDK, SYGVNS. The CDR3 is CASTNLRGGYTF. The CDR3 DNA follows: TGTGCCAGCACAAACCTTAGGGGTGGCTACACCTTC.

The V gene is TRBV5-1, the J gene TRBJ2-7; D ambiguous. Gene TRBJ2-5 matches the end of the DNA better, so the J call may be wrong. The length of the CDR3 is 14 residues. The germline V gene encodes CDR1 SGHRS and CDR2 YFSETQ. CDR3 loop: CASSCGPSKETQYF. The DNA for the CDR3 is TGCGCCAGCAGCTGTGGACCCTCCAAGGAGACCCAGTACTTC.

The CDR3 here is CASSQIGDRVDTEAFF. The CDR3 nucleotides are TGTGCCAGCAGCCAGATCGGGGACAGGGTGGACACTGAAGCTTTCTTT. This chain connects TRBV3-1 to TRBJ1-1; 9 nucleotides agree with TRBD1. Germline V CDR1 and CDR2: LGHDT, YNNKEL (reference sequence). The CDR3 runs to 16 residues. Trimming removed 3 bases from V and 3 bases from J; junction bases left unmatched: 8.

This clonotype was detected only a few times. The V and J genes are TRBV6-6 and TRBJ1-2; D is uncertain. The germline gives CDR1 MNHNY, CDR2 SVGAGI (reference sequence). CDR3 length equals 13 residues. With 2 bases removed from V and 7 bases from J, the gap between germline ends came to 11 bases. CDR3 nucleotides: TGTGCCAGCAGTTACGAGGAGTGGGGTGGCTACACCTTC. It codes for CASSYEEWGGYTF.

The chain has TRBV7-9 and TRBJ2-5; no firm D call. The CDR3 is 12 residues long. Trimming left V 6 bases short and J 5 bases short, with 10 bases between. Per germline, CDR1 SEHNR and CDR2 FQNEAQ (reference sequence). The CDR3 sequence is CASRRAGETQYF. In DNA, the CDR3 is TGTGCCAGCAGAAGAGCCGGGGAGACCCAGTACTTC. Looking up the rest from reference TRBV7-9 and TRBJ2-5 gives the full variable domain: DTGVSQNPRHKITKRGQNVTFRCDPISEHNRLYWYRQTLGQGPEFLTYFQNEAQLEKSRLLSDRFSAERPKGSFSTLEIQRTEQGDSAMYLCASRRAGETQYFGPGTRLLVL.

V gene TRBV6-2 or TRBV6-3 combines with J gene TRBJ1-2; D is unresolved. Germline V lookup: CDR1 MNHEY, CDR2 SVGEGT. The CDR3 extends over 13 amino acids. V was clipped by 4 bases and J by 4 bases, with 10 bases between them. This chain's CDR3 is CASSWSEPYGYTF. The CDR3 bases are TGTGCCAGCAGTTGGTCGGAGCCCTATGGCTACACCTTC.

The CDR3 protein is CASSQEPSGPYEQYF. The CDR3 DNA follows: TGTGCCAGCAGCCAAGAGCCTAGCGGACCCTACGAGCAGTACTTC. This chain links TRBV7-8 with TRBJ2-7, with TRBD2 matching 7 bases. The CDR3 sequence is 15 residues long. Germline values: CDR1 SGHVS, CDR2 FQNEAQ. After removal of 5 bases from V and 2 bases from J, the junction contained 9 bases not matched to a gene.

The chain uses TRBV5-5 and TRBJ2-7; TRBD1 aligns across 7 bases. The germline CDR1 and CDR2 sequences are SGHKS and YYEKEE (reference sequence). CDR3 length: 14 residues. The V segment lost 5 bases and the J segment 6 bases; nucleotides outside the gene matches: 11. CDR3 residues: CASSLGVQGSEQYF. The CDR3 nucleotides are TGTGCCAGCAGTCTGGGGGTACAGGGGAGCGAGCAGTACTTC.